This T cell receptor (beta chain) stems from a study of T cell repertoires in cytomegalovirus infection. Study information: Signatures in public TCR beta sequences pointed to both CMV infection and matching HLA type.

Each CDR3 protein is one row after TCRdb ran MiXCR on the reads. There are approximately 500,000 distinct CDR3 sequences in the sample; 26% occur only once, and around 14% lies in the top ten. This clonotype was seen a handful of times. What it recognizes is unknown. Study results and caveats: Cumulative frequency (of public TCR beta family members) identified carriers of CMV plus the relevant HLA. The study found HLA-C-restricted CMV-specific TCR beta clonotypes dominating the ex vivo response.

CDR1 MNHEY and CDR2 SVGEGT come from the germline V gene. This CDR3 has 17 amino acids. The ends lost 2 bases at V and 0 bases at J; junction bases unmatched: 7. J is TRBJ2-7 and V is TRBV6-2 or TRBV6-3; 10 positions match TRBD2. This TCR came from a human donor in good health (CMV status not recorded). Some clones in this sample may be carry-over from other donors' samples. Source material: PBMCs. CDR3 in amino acids: CASSYELAGTLSYEQYF. As DNA, the CDR3 is TGTGCCAGCAGTTACGAACTAGCGGGAACCCTCTCCTACGAGCAGTACTTC.